This T cell receptor (beta chain) comes out of a study of regulatory T cells in long-lasting Graves disease. The CDR3 totals 9 residues. The V gene lost 5 bases and the J gene lost 4 bases, with 2 bases spanning the gap. Germline assignment: CDR1 DFQATT and CDR2 SNEGSKA (reference sequence). Both iRepertoire HTBI primers and Arm-PCR of CDR3 regions were used to build the TCR beta libraries. Using its own MiXCR run on the multiplex PCR reads, TCRdb lists one record per CDR3 protein. The repertoire consists of 310,000 or so distinct CDR3 sequences, with roughly a fifth occurring once and the leading ten covering just under 30%. Time point indicated: persistent/refractory GD, antithyroid drugs over 5 years with positive TRAb. Isolated PBMC RNA provided the starting material for the TCR library. Patients hailed from an endocrinology department in Xi'an, China. This clonotype was seen many times.

The sample was peripheral blood mononuclear cells (PBMCs), taken when the disease was refractory, from a patient treated with antithyroid drugs. The chain employs TRBV20-1 and TRBJ1-2, with unresolved D. This clonotype was obtained from a female donor with Graves disease. The CDR3 coding sequence is TGCAGTGCTGGCTATGGCTACACCTTC. It is translated as CSAGYGYTF.